The 10 T cell receptor beta chains listed next were all sequenced from one sample in a study of breast tumors, draining lymph nodes, adjacent tissues. TCRdb re-derived calls from the multiplex PCR reads in MiXCR, one entry per CDR3 protein. The table includes 160,000 or so distinct CDR3 sequences, about 34% detected once. Samples came from axillary lymph nodes draining the breast cancer. The source material was axillary lymph node tissue. The receptors shown here come from a female donor with breast cancer. Some clones in this sample may be carry-over from other donors' samples.

The chain couples TRBV5-6 to TRBJ1-4, with D uncertain. The V and J ends lost 4 bases and 5 bases respectively, with 15 bases between them. Germline assignment: CDR1 SGHDT and CDR2 YYEEEE. This CDR3 comprises 15 residues. The CDR3 DNA sequence: TGTGCCAGCAGCCGAGCGGGGAGCGACAATGAAAAACTGTTTTTT. Translated: CASSRAGSDNEKLFF.

Note on this clonotype: The germline gene is not matched at one end of the junction; a read error may be the cause. The chain combines TRBV5-8 with TRBJ2-2; D might be TRBD2 (6 bases). Germline lookup yields CDR1 SGHTS and CDR2 YDEGEE. CDR3 size: 13 residues. The CDR3 region is CASSPSMAGGLFF. DNA for the CDR3: TGTGCCAGCAGCCCATCAATGGCCGGGGGGCTGTTTTTT.

The rearrangement joins TRBV20-1 to TRBJ2-7; 11 bases map to TRBD2. CDR3 size: 12 residues. V was clipped by 3 bases and J by 6 bases; unmatched bases: 1. CDR1 and CDR2 from the germline V gene are DFQATT and SNEGSKA (reference sequence). CDR3 nucleotide sequence: TGCAGTGCTAGGCTAGCGGGAGGCGAGCAGTACTTC. It yields the protein CSARLAGGEQYF.

This clonotype was recorded at least ten times. This chain connects TRBV9 to TRBJ2-7; D gene ambiguous. The CDR3 covers 12 residues. The V gene's germline CDR1 is SGDLS and CDR2 YYNGEE. The germline V and J ends were trimmed by 4 bases and 6 bases, with 11 bases remaining between them. CDR3 in amino acids: CASSRGGVEQYF. In DNA form, the CDR3 reads TGTGCCAGCAGCCGTGGTGGTGTCGAGCAGTACTTC.

This clonotype was recorded many times. The V gene is TRBV9, the J gene TRBJ2-2; perhaps D is TRBD1 or TRBD2 (5 bases each). CDR3 size: 14 residues. V was trimmed by 5 bases and J by 4 bases, leaving 12 bases between them. Germline assignment: CDR1 SGDLS and CDR2 YYNGEE. CDR3: CASSGTLTTGELFF. The CDR3 region has the DNA TGTGCCAGCAGTGGGACCTTAACCACCGGGGAGCTGTTTTTT.

In this sample, this clonotype turned up many times. The rearrangement links TRBV15 to TRBJ1-3; unclear D gene. Trimming took off 0 bases at V and 0 bases at J, with 9 bases between the two ends. The CDR3 runs 16 residues. The germline CDR1 and CDR2 sequences are LNHNV and YYDKDF (reference sequence). The CDR3 nucleotides read TGTGCCACCAGCAGAGATATCCGTAGCTCTGGAAACACCATATATTTT. This gives the protein CATSRDIRSSGNTIYF.

This clonotype was counted between two and nine times. The V gene is TRBV25-1, the J gene TRBJ1-1; 8 bases line up with TRBD1. Trimming removed 5 bases from V and 4 bases from J; junction bases left unmatched: 3. This CDR3 has 13 residues. CDR1 is MGHDK, CDR2 SYGVNS, per germline. The CDR3 region has the DNA TGTGCCAGCAGTCGAACAGGGGGCACTGAAGCTTTCTTT. Translation gives CASSRTGGTEAFF.

Many counts were recorded for this clonotype. V usage is TRBV4-1 and J usage is TRBJ2-5; 13 bases are shared with TRBD2. Germline CDR1 reads MGHRA; CDR2 reads YSYEKL. This CDR3 spans 15 amino acids. V shed 5 bases, J shed 5 bases, and the junction held 5 bases outside the gene matches. Written as DNA, the CDR3 is TGCGCCAGCAGCTCAACTAGCGGGGGGGGGGAGACCCAGTACTTC. Translation: CASSSTSGGGETQYF.

This clonotype was seen many times. The J gene is TRBJ2-2, the V gene TRBV12-3 or TRBV12-4; D remains unclear. Trimming shortened V by 4 bases and J by 5 bases, and 11 bases separated the two germline ends. This CDR3 region has 14 residues. CDR3 nucleotide sequence: TGTGCCAGCAGTTCTAGGCCCCGGACCGGGGAGCTGTTTTTT. It specifies CASSSRPRTGELFF.

This clonotype came up many times. The chain has TRBV5-5 and TRBJ2-1; 11 bases line up with TRBD2. Looked up from germline, CDR1 is SGHKS and CDR2 is YYEKEE (reference sequence). The CDR3 is 16 amino acids. V shed 4 bases and J 5 bases; nucleotides not matched to a gene: 8. This CDR3 is CASSGVAGGPDNEQFF. The CDR3 DNA reads as TGTGCCAGCAGCGGAGTAGCGGGGGGGCCAGACAATGAGCAGTTCTTC.